This is a list of T cell receptor beta chains from one sample in a study of beta chain features in type 1 diabetes. Profiled with immunoSEQ multiplex PCR; TCRdb holds only in-frame clones, not every one. The sample lists under 450,000 clones; approximately 16% were seen once. Sequencing used naive CD4+ T cells from blood. The receptors shown here come from a woman aged 18-30 years in good health. Each CDR3 is given with its conserved first and last residue. The D gene is left open where the match is weak. The size field is filled for only some rows; it gives once, few, many or a size class.

TRBJ2-1	TRBD2	.	TRBV13	TGTGCCAGCAGCTTCCGACTAGCGGTGCACAATGAGCAGTTCTTC	CASSFRLAVHNEQFF
TRBJ2-1	.	.	TRBV27	TGTGCCAGCAGTTTATCGTGGCTAGCCCGGAGTGAGCAGTTCTTC	CASSLSWLARSEQFF
TRBJ2-2	TRBD2	.	TRBV19	TGTGCCAGTAGTCGGGAGGGCGGGGAGCTGTTTTTT	CASSREGGELFF
TRBJ2-1	TRBD2	few	TRBV7-9	TGTGCCAGCAGCTCTCTAGCGGGAGGGCCGGATGAGCAGTTCTTC	CASSSLAGGPDEQFF
TRBJ1-1	.	few	TRBV5-6	TGTGCCAGCAGCTTTTGGACTTCGGGCGGCACTGAAGCTTTCTTT	CASSFWTSGGTEAFF
TRBJ1-1	.	.	TRBV9	TGTGCCAGCAGCTCCCTTGGGGGCGGGAACACTGAAGCTTTCTTT	CASSSLGGGNTEAFF
TRBJ2-1	.	few	TRBV7-2	TGTGCCAGCAGCTTAGGGGGCACGGGGCAGTTCTTC	CASSLGGTGQFF
TRBJ2-2	.	.	TRBV28	TGTGCCAGCACCGAAGGGGGTACCGGGGAGCTGTTTTTT	CASTEGGTGELFF
TRBJ1-1	TRBD1	.	TRBV19	TGTGCCAGTAGTGGGGACAGGGACACTGAAGCTTTCTTT	CASSGDRDTEAFF
TRBJ2-3	.	few	TRBV7-9	TGTGCCAGCAGGGAGGGGGCCGGAGATACGCAGTATTTT	CASREGAGDTQYF
TRBJ2-7	.	.	TRBV21-1	TGTGCCAGCAGCACTTACCGGGATCCCTACGAGCAGTACTTC	CASSTYRDPYEQYF
TRBJ1-3	.	few	TRBV29-1	TGCAGCGTGTTCCAGGGAGGGGCTGGAAACACCATATATTTT	CSVFQGGAGNTIYF
TRBJ1-4	.	few	TRBV6-6	TGTGCCAGCAGCTCCAATGACAGGTTTGAAAAACTGTTTTTT	CASSSNDRFEKLFF
TRBJ2-1	TRBD1	few	TRBV5-1	TGCGCCAGCAGCTTGAGGGGCCTGGGGACAGGGGTGGTCAATGAGCAGTTCTTC	CASSLRGLGTGVVNEQFF
TRBJ2-5	.	.	TRBV2	TGTGCCAGCACGCGGGTGTTATTATTCGAGACCCAGTACTTC	CASTRVLLFETQYF
TRBJ2-5	TRBD1	few	TRBV29-1	TGCAGCGTGGGACCGGGACAGGGATACCAAGAGACCCAGTACTTC	CSVGPGQGYQETQYF
TRBJ2-7	TRBD1	.	TRBV6-1	TGTGCCAGCGGGACAGGGGTCTACGAGCAGTACTTC	CASGTGVYEQYF
TRBJ2-7	TRBD1	.	TRBV28	TGTGCCAGCAGAGAAACGGGACAGGGAAAGTACGAGCAGTACTTC	CASRETGQGKYEQYF
TRBJ2-2	TRBD1	.	TRBV2	TGTGCCAGCTTGGGACAGGGGCCCGGGGAGCTGTTTTTT	CASLGQGPGELFF
TRBJ1-5	.	few	TRBV30	TGTGCCTGGAGCCTCCTAAGGGGGGGTCAGCCCCAGCATTTT	CAWSLLRGGQPQHF
TRBJ2-5	.	.	TRBV28	TGTGCCAGCAGTTCGGGGGAGAAAGAGACCCAGTACTTC	CASSSGEKETQYF
TRBJ2-1	.	.	TRBV6-5	TGTGCCAGCAGTTACTCCCCCAGGGTCTACAATGAGCAGTTCTTC	CASSYSPRVYNEQFF
TRBJ2-7	TRBD2	few	TRBV7-9	TGTGCCAGCAGCGGTGTACTAGCGGGAGTTAGCGAGCAGTACTTC	CASSGVLAGVSEQYF
TRBJ1-1	.	few	TRBV6-7	TGTGCCAGCAGTTACCAGCCGGGACTAAAAGCAGACACACTCTTT	CASSYQPGLKADTLF
TRBJ1-4	.	few	TRBV5-1	TGCGCCAGCAGCCCGGGAGGGTCTAATGAAAAACTGTTTTTT	CASSPGGSNEKLFF
TRBJ2-6	.	few	TRBV9	TGTGCCAGCAGCGTACAACTAACTCTTGGGGCCAACGTCCTGACTTTC	CASSVQLTLGANVLTF
TRBJ2-1	.	few	TRBV29-1	TGCAGCGCCGGGGGACTCTACAATGAGCAGTTCTTC	CSAGGLYNEQFF
TRBJ2-7	.	.	TRBV6-1	TGTGCCAGCAGTGAACCAGGGGGGACGTCCCAACGGGAGCAGTACTTC	CASSEPGGTSQREQYF
TRBJ1-1	.	.	TRBV18	TGTGCCAGCTCACCAGGGAGGGGGACTGAAGCTTTCTTT	CASSPGRGTEAFF
TRBJ1-2	.	.	TRBV6-4	TGTGCCAGCAGCCCAAGCCAGGGCGGCAACTATGGCTACACCTTC	CASSPSQGGNYGYTF
TRBJ2-5	.	.	TRBV28	TGTGCCAGCAGTCGGCGGGTTCAAGAGACCCAGTACTTC	CASSRRVQETQYF
TRBJ2-7	.	few	TRBV5-6	TGTGCCAGCAGCGTATGGGCGGGGGCCGAAGAGCAGTACTTC	CASSVWAGAEEQYF
TRBJ2-7	.	few	TRBV29-1	TGCAGCATCCTCGGACAGTTTGGCTACGAGCAGTACTTC	CSILGQFGYEQYF
TRBJ2-5	TRBD2	.	TRBV7-9	TGTGCCAGCAGCTTAGCCGGGACTAGCGGGAGATTTGGCCAAGAGACCCAGTACTTC	CASSLAGTSGRFGQETQYF
TRBJ2-5	TRBD1	few	TRBV4-1	TGCGCCAGCAGCCTAGATCCCGGGACAGGAATGTATCGAGAGACCCAGTACTTC	CASSLDPGTGMYRETQYF
TRBJ1-1	.	.	TRBV5-1	TGCGCCAGCAGCTTGGCCTCAGAGGTTCCCTCCACTGAAGCTTTCTTT	CASSLASEVPSTEAFF
TRBJ2-7	TRBD1	.	TRBV29-1	TGCAGCGTTGTTCGGACAGGCTACGAGCAGTACTTC	CSVVRTGYEQYF
TRBJ1-5	TRBD1	few	TRBV2	TGTGCCAGCAGTGGGTGGGACAGGGGTGTGGATCAGCCCCAGCATTTT	CASSGWDRGVDQPQHF
TRBJ2-5	.	.	TRBV14	TGTGCCAGCAGCCAATACAGGGTAGGGGAGACCCAGTACTTC	CASSQYRVGETQYF
TRBJ2-1	TRBD2	few	TRBV28	TGTGCCAGCAGTTTGGGGGGAGGGCCCTCCTACAATGAGCAGTTCTTC	CASSLGGGPSYNEQFF
TRBJ1-5	.	.	TRBV30	TGTGCCTGGGGGAGACAGGCTAATCAGCCCCAGCATTTT	CAWGRQANQPQHF
TRBJ1-2	.	.	TRBV6-1	TGTGCCAGCACAAGGTCCCGGGGGACGTCTTTCGGCTACACCTTC	CASTRSRGTSFGYTF
TRBJ1-2	.	.	TRBV7-2	TGTGCCAGCAGCCGGGGAGTTGGCTACACCTTC	CASSRGVGYTF
TRBJ2-5	.	.	TRBV7-6	TGTGCCAGCAGCTTAGAGGGGGGGGAGACCCAGTACTTC	CASSLEGGETQYF
TRBJ2-5	TRBD2	.	TRBV29-1	TGCAGCGCACAAATGACTAGCTCTTGGGAGACCCAGTACTTC	CSAQMTSSWETQYF
TRBJ2-1	TRBD2	few	TRBV27	TGTGCCAGCAGTTCATCCTCCCTCGCGGGAGTGGGGAATGAGCAGTTCTTC	CASSSSSLAGVGNEQFF
TRBJ1-1	.	.	TRBV29-1	TGCAGCGTTGAAGGACAGCCGAACACTGAAGCTTTCTTT	CSVEGQPNTEAFF
TRBJ1-5	TRBD1	few	TRBV30	TGTGCCTGGACCCGACAGGGCCCTGCGGCTCAGCCCCAGCATTTT	CAWTRQGPAAQPQHF
TRBJ1-1	.	.	TRBV5-6	TGTGCCAGCAGCTTACGGGGAATTGGCACTGAAGCTTTCTTT	CASSLRGIGTEAFF
TRBJ2-1	TRBD2	few	TRBV11-2	TGTGCCAGCAGCTTTATTCTAGCGGGAGAGGTCCATGAGCAGTTCTTC	CASSFILAGEVHEQFF
TRBJ2-3	TRBD1	.	TRBV5-1	TGCGCCAGCAGCCCAAGACAGGGAGATACGCAGTATTTT	CASSPRQGDTQYF
TRBJ2-6	.	.	TRBV7-3	TGTGCCAGCAGCCCGTACAGCTCTGGGGCCAACGTCCTGACTTTC	CASSPYSSGANVLTF